Sequencing of this TCR beta chain was carried out in a study of T cells in Graves' hyperthyroidism and ophthalmopathy. RNA transcripts were the template for amplifying TCR beta CDR3 regions. The primer set for the first-round RT-PCR of the TCR CDR3 was HTBI. TCRdb re-derived calls from the multiplex PCR reads in MiXCR, one entry per CDR3 protein. The repertoire holds 500,000 to 650,000 distinct CDR3 sequences, with approximately 17% as singletons. This clonotype was recorded many times. The CDR3 length is 16 residues. Trimming shortened V by 5 bases and J by 2 bases, and 16 bases separated the two germline ends. The germline V gene has CDR1 SGHTA and CDR2 FQGNSA.

The chain joins TRBV7-2 to TRBJ1-5; D perhaps matches TRBD1 (6 bases). The specimen was blood. This TCR was sampled from a woman aged 18-29 years with Graves' ophthalmopathy. CDR3 in DNA: TGTGCCAGCAGCAAAGGAGACTGGACAGGCAATCAGCCCCAGCATTTT. Its protein product is CASSKGDWTGNQPQHF.